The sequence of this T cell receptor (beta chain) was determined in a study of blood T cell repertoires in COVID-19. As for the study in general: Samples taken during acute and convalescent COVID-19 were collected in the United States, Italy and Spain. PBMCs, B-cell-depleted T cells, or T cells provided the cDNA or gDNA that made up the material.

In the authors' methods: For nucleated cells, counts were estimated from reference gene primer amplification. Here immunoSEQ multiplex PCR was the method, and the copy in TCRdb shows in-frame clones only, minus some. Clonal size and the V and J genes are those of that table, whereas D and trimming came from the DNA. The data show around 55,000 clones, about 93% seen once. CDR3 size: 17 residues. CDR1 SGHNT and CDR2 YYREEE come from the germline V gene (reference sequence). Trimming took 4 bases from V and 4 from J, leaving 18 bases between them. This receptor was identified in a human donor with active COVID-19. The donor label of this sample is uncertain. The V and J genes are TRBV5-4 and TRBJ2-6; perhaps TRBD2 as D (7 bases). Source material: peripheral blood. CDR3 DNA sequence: TGTGCCAGCAGCACCCGGGGGGCACTCTCAGGGGCCAACGTCCTGACTTTC. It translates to CASSTRGALSGANVLTF.